This TCR beta chain was sequenced for a study of cytomegalovirus exposure and HLA in healthy donors. Study-wide points: With DRB1 most and HLA-C fewest, TCR association rates differed between HLA loci in a later analysis. Rare TCR sequences dominated, though some public TCRs recurred in many donors. Later on, an analysis tied some 17,000 TCR beta sequences to HLA alleles at 0.05 false discovery rate.

The study ran its PCR with 60 Vbeta and 13 Jbeta primers. Method: immunoSEQ multiplex PCR; TCRdb's copy keeps in-frame clones and lacks some. This table has 90,000 to 130,000 clones, approximately 78% appearing once. In regard to this clone: Antigen unknown.

The germline V gene has CDR1 LNHDA and CDR2 SQIVND (reference sequence). Trimming removed 2 bases from V and 4 bases from J; junction bases left unmatched: 7. CDR3 size: 16 residues. Sequencing input: PBMCs. This chain connects TRBV19 to TRBJ2-3; 9 bases are a match to TRBD2. The source of this sequence is a young man in good health and CMV-seropositive. The chain's CDR3 is CASSIQLAGLSDTQYF. Written as DNA, the CDR3 is TGTGCCAGTAGTATACAGCTAGCGGGATTGTCAGATACGCAGTATTTT. The full variable domain, completed using reference TRBV19 and TRBJ2-3, is DGGITQSPKYLFRKEGQNVTLSCEQNLNHDAMYWYRQDPGQGLRLIYYSQIVNDFQKGDIAEGYSVSREKKESFPLTVTSAQKNPTAFYLCASSIQLAGLSDTQYFGPGTRLTVL.